This entry describes one T cell receptor (beta chain). This CDR3 spans 15 amino acids. The V gene's germline CDR1 is KGHSH and CDR2 LQKENI. V was clipped by 4 bases and J by 2 bases; unmatched bases: 7. Seattle enrolled patients during active infection and tracked them longitudinally. Authors' data handling: Reference gene primer amplification yielded estimated nucleated cell counts. The table came from immunoSEQ multiplex PCR; TCRdb's copy has only in-frame clones and leaves some out. V, J and clone size derive from that table, while D and trimming were established from the DNA sequence. The data show 380,000 or so clones, approximately 86% seen once. The data originate from a study of blood T cell repertoires in COVID-19. Study at large: Italy, Spain and the United States were the sources of the convalescent and acute COVID-19 samples. In each case, the material was cDNA or gDNA derived from T cells, B-cell-depleted T cells, or PBMCs.

The chain joins TRBV18 to TRBJ2-7; 8 positions agree with TRBD1. The TCR comes from an older woman with COVID-19, enrolled during active disease. Sequences were obtained from peripheral blood. In DNA, the CDR3 is TGTGCCAGCTCACGAGCCGGGACAGGACCCTACGAGCAGTACTTC. This codes for CASSRAGTGPYEQYF.